One T cell receptor (beta chain) is described in this entry. Its specificity is not known. This CDR3 has 15 residues. Trimming left V 9 bases short and J 0 bases short, with 15 bases between. Germline assignment: CDR1 MDHEN and CDR2 SYDVKM. This specimen belongs to a study of Ad26.COV2.S vaccination and SARS-CoV-2 variants. Study-level results: Substantial breadth in spike-specific CD8+ and CD4+ T cell responses was reportedly seen after vaccination.

Described treatment: approximately 18 received Ad26.COV2.S at low or high dose, single or two shots; 5 received placebo; per-sample allocation not given. Specimen acquisition occurred on day 63 following the initial vaccine or placebo injection. The shot given was an Ad26 vector that makes Wuhan-strain SARS-CoV-2 spike. Sequenced by immunoSEQ multiplex PCR; TCRdb stores in-frame clones only, minus some. The repertoire holds around 300,000 clones, with 85% to 90% as singletons. V gene TRBV28 combines with J gene TRBJ1-5; no firm D call. The source material was peripheral blood, sampled in a trial of Ad26.COV2.S vaccine versus placebo. This receptor was identified in a person between 18 and 65 years old who received the Ad26.COV2.S COVID-19 vaccine or a placebo. CDR3 sequence reads: CASLEGSYSNQPQHF. Written as DNA, the CDR3 is TGTGCCAGTTTGGAAGGCAGTTATAGCAATCAGCCCCAGCATTTT.